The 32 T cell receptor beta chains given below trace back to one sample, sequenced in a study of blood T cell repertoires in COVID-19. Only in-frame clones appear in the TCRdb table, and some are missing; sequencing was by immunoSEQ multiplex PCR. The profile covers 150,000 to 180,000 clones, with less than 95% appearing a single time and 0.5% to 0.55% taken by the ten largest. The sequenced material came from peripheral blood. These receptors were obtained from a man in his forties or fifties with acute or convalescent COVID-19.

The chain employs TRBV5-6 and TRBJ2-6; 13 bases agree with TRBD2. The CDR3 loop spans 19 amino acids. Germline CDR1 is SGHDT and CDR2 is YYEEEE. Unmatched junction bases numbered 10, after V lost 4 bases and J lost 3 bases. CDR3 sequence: CASSKQLAGGPGGANVLTF. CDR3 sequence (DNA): TGTGCCAGCAGCAAACAACTAGCGGGAGGGCCTGGTGGGGCCAACGTCCTGACTTTC.

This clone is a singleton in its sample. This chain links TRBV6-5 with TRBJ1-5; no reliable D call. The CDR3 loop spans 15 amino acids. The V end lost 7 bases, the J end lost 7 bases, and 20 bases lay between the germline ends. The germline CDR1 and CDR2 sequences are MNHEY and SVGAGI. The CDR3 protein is CASKAIATSGQPQHF. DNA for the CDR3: TGTGCCAGCAAGGCAATTGCCACTTCGGGACAGCCCCAGCATTTT.

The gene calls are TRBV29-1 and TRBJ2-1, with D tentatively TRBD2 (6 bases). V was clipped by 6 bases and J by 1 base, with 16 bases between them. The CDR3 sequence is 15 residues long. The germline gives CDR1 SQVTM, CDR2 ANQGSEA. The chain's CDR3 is CSVDTGRGSYNEQFF. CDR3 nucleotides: TGCAGCGTGGACACAGGTCGGGGGTCCTACAATGAGCAGTTCTTC.

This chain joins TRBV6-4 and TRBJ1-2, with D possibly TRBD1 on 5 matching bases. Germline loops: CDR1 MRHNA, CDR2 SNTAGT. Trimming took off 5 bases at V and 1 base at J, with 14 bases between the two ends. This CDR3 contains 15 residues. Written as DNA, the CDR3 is TGTGCCAGCAGTCCCGGGACTTATTTTAACTATGGCTACACCTTC. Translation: CASSPGTYFNYGYTF.

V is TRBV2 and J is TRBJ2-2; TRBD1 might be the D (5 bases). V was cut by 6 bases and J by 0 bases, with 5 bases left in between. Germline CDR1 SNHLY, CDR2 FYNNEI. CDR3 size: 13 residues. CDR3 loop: CASRTANTGELFF. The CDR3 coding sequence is TGTGCCAGCAGGACAGCGAACACCGGGGAGCTGTTTTTT.

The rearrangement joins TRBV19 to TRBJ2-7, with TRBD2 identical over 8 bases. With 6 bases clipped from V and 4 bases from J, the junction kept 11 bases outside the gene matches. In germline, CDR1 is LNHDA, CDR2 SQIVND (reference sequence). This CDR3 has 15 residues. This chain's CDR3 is CASRKYPAGEYEQYF. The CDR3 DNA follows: TGTGCCAGTAGGAAGTACCCAGCGGGAGAATACGAGCAGTACTTC.

This CDR3 is CASGVGGSGNTIYF. In nucleotides, the CDR3 is TGTGCCAGCGGGGTCGGGGGTTCTGGAAACACCATATATTTT. The chain recombines TRBV28 with TRBJ1-3, with a tentative D call TRBD1 (5 bases). The germline V gene encodes CDR1 MDHEN and CDR2 SYDVKM. Trimming removed 8 bases from V and 1 base from J, with 12 bases in between. The CDR3 spans 14 residues.

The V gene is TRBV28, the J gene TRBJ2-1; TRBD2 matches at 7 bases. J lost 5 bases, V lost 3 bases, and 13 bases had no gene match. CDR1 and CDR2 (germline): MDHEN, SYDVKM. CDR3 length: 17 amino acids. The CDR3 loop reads CASSFNPLAGKHNEQFF. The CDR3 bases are TGTGCCAGCAGTTTTAACCCCTTAGCGGGCAAACACAATGAGCAGTTCTTC. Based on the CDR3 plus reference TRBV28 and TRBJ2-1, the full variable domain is DVKVTQSSRYLVKRTGEKVFLECVQDMDHENMFWYRQDPGLGLRLIYFSYDVKMKEKGDIPEGYSVSREKKERFSLILESASTNQTSMYLCASSFNPLAGKHNEQFFGPGTRLTVL.

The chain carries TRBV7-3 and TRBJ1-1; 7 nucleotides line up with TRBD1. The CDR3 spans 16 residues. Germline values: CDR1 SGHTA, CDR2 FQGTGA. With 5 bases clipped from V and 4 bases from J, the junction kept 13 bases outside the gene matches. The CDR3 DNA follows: TGTGCCAGCAGCCGGGGGCACAGACAGGGCAGCACTGAAGCTTTCTTT. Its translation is CASSRGHRQGSTEAFF.

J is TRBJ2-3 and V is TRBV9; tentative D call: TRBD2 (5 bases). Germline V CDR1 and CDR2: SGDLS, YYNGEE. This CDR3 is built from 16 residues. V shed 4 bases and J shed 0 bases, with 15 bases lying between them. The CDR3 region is CASSPLEGVSTDTQYF. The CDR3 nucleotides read TGTGCCAGCAGCCCCTTAGAGGGAGTGAGCACAGATACGCAGTATTTT. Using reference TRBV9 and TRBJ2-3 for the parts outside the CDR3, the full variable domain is DSGVTQTPKHLITATGQRVTLRCSPRSGDLSVYWYQQSLDQGLQFLIQYYNGEERAKGNILERFSAQQFPDLHSELNLSSLELGDSALYFCASSPLEGVSTDTQYFGPGTRLTVL.

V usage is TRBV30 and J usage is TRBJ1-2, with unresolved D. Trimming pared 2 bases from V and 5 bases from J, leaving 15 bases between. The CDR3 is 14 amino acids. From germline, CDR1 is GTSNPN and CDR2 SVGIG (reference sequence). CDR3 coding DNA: TGTGCCTGGAGTTCAGGCCCGCACGCATATGGCTACACCTTC. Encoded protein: CAWSSGPHAYGYTF.

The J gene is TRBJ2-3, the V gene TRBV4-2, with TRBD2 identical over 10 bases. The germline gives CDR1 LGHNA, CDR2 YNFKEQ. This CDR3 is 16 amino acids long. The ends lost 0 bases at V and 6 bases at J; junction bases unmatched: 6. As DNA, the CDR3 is TGTGCCAGCAGCCAAGATACTAGCGGGAATGGGGATACGCAGTATTTT. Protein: CASSQDTSGNGDTQYF.

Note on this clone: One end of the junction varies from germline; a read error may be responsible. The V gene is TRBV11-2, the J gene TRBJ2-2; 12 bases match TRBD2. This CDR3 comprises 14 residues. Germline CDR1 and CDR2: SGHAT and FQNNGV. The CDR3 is CASSSTSGSGEPFF. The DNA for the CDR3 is TGTGCCAGCAGCTCGACTAGCGGGAGTGGGGAGCCGTTTTTT.

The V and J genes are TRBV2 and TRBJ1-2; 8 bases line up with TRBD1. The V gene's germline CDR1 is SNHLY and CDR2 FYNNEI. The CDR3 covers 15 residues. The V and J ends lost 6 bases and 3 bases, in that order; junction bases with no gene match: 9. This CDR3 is CASSPDRGYDYGYTF. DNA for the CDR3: TGTGCCAGCAGCCCCGACAGGGGATACGACTATGGCTACACCTTC. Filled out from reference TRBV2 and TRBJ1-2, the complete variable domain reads EPEVTQTPSHQVTQMGQEVILRCVPISNHLYFYWYRQILGQKVEFLVSFYNNEISEKSEIFDDQFSVERPDGSNFTLKIRSTKLEDSAMYFCASSPDRGYDYGYTFGSGTRLTVV.

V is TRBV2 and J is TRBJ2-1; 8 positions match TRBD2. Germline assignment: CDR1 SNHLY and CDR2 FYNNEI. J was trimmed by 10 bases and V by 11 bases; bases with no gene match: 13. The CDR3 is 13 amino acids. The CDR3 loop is CAGSRGGLQEQFF. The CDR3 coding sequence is TGTGCCGGCTCACGCGGGGGGTTGCAGGAGCAGTTCTTC. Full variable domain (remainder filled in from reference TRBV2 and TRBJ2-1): EPEVTQTPSHQVTQMGQEVILRCVPISNHLYFYWYRQILGQKVEFLVSFYNNEISEKSEIFDDQFSVERPDGSNFTLKIRSTKLEDSAMYFCAGSRGGLQEQFFGPGTRLTVL.

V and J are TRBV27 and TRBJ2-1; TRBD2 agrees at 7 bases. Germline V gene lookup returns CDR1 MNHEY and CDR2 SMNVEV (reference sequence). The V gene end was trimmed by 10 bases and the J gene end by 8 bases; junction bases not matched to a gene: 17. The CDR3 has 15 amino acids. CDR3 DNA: TGTGCCACCCAGGCCTGGCGGGAGTATCGGGATGAGCAGTTCTTC. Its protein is CATQAWREYRDEQFF.

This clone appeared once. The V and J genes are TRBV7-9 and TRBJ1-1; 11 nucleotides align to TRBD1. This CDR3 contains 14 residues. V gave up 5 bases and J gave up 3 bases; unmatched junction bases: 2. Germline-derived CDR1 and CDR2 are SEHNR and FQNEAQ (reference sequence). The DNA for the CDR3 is TGTGCCAGCAGCGCGGGACAGGGGGACACTGAAGCTTTCTTT. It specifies CASSAGQGDTEAFF.

The CDR3, as DNA: TGTGCCAGCAGCCCCCACCCCGGGACAGGGAATGAGCAGTTCTTC. Translated: CASSPHPGTGNEQFF. V is TRBV7-9 and J is TRBJ2-1, with 9 nucleotides matching TRBD1. The CDR3 runs 15 residues. Germline CDR1 and CDR2: SEHNR and FQNEAQ (reference sequence). Trimming cost V 5 bases and J 7 bases; bases outside gene matches: 9.

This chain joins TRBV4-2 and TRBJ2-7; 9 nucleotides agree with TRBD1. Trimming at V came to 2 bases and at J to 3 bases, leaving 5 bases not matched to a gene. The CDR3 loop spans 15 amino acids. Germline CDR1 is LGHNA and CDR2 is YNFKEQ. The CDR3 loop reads CASSQTSGQGYEQYF. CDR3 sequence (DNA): TGTGCCAGCAGCCAAACATCGGGACAGGGCTACGAGCAGTACTTC.

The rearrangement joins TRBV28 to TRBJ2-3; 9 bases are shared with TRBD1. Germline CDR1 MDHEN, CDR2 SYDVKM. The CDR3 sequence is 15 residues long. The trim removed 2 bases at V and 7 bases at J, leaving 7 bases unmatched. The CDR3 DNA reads TGTGCCAGCAGTTTACCCGGACAGGGGACGTATACGCAGTATTTT. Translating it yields CASSLPGQGTYTQYF.

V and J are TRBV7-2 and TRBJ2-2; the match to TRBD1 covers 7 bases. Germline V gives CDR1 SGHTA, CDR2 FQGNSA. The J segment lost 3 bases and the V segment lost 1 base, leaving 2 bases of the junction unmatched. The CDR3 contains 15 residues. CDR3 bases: TGTGCCAGCAGCTTAGTTAGGGGGCACACCGGGGAGCTGTTTTTT. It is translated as CASSLVRGHTGELFF.

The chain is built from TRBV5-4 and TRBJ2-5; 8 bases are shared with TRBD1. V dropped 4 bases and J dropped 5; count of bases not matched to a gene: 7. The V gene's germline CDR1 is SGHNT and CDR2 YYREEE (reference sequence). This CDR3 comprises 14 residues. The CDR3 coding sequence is TGTGCCAGCAGCGGCAGGGGGCTGGGGGAGACCCAGTACTTC. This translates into CASSGRGLGETQYF. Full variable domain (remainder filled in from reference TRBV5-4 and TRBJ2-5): ETGVTQSPTHLIKTRGQQVTLRCSSQSGHNTVSWYQQALGQGPQFIFQYYREEENGRGNFPPRFSGLQFPNYSSELNVNALELDDSALYLCASSGRGLGETQYFGPGTRLLVL.

CDR3 protein: CASSFARLAGPSSYEQYF. The CDR3 nucleotides are TGCGCCAGCAGCTTTGCGAGGCTAGCGGGACCCTCCTCCTACGAGCAGTACTTC. The chain couples TRBV5-1 to TRBJ2-7; TRBD2 aligns across 9 bases. The V gene's germline CDR1 is SGHRS and CDR2 YFSETQ. V was pared by 2 bases and J by 0 bases, with 12 bases of the junction left unmatched. This CDR3 spans 18 amino acids.

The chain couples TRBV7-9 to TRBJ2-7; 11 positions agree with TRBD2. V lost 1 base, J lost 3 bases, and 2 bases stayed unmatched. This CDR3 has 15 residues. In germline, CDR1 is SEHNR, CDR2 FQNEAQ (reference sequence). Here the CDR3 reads CASSLGLAGIYEQYF. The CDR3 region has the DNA TGTGCCAGCAGCTTAGGACTAGCGGGGATCTACGAGCAGTACTTC.

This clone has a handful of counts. The CDR3 DNA reads TGTGCCAGCAGCACCAGACGGGACAGCTGGCAGTACTTC. Amino acid sequence: CASSTRRDSWQYF. This rearrangement joins TRBV11-2 to TRBJ2-5, with 7 bases identical to TRBD1. Trimming removed 5 bases from V and 11 bases from J; junction bases left unmatched: 11. Germline-derived CDR1 and CDR2 are SGHAT and FQNNGV. The CDR3 covers 13 residues. Looking up the rest from reference TRBV11-2 and TRBJ2-5 gives the full variable domain: EAGVAQSPRYKIIEKRQSVAFWCNPISGHATLYWYQQILGQGPKLLIQFQNNGVVDDSQLPKDRFSAERLKGVDSTLKIQPAKLEDSAVYLCASSTRRDSWQYFGPGTRLLVL.

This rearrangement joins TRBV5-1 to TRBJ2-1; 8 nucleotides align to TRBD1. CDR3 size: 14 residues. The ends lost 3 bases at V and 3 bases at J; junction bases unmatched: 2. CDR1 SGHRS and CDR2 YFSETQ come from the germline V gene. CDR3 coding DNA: TGCGCCAGCAGCTGGGGACAGGACTACAATGAGCAGTTCTTC. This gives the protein CASSWGQDYNEQFF.

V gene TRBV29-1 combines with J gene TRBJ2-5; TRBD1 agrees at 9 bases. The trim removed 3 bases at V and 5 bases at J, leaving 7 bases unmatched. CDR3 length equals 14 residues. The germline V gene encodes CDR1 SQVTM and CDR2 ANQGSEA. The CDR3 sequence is CSVEPTGGGETQYF. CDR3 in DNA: TGCAGCGTTGAGCCGACAGGGGGTGGTGAGACCCAGTACTTC.

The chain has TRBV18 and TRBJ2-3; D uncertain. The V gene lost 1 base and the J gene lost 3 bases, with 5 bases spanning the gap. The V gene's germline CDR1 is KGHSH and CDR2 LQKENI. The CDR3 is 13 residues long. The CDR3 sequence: CASSPLETDTQYF. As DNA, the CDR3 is TGTGCCAGCTCACCACTAGAGACAGATACGCAGTATTTT.

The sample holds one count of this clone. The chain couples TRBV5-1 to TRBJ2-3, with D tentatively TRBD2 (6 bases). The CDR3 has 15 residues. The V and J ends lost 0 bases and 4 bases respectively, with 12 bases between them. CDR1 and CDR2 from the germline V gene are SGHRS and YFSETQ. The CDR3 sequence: CASSLDSPGADTQYF. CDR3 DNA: TGCGCCAGCAGCTTGGATAGCCCGGGGGCAGATACGCAGTATTTT.

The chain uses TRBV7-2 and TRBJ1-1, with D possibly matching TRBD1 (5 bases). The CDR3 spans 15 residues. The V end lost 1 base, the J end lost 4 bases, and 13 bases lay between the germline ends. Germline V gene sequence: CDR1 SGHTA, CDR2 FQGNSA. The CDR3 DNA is TGTGCCAGCAGCTTAGATATAGGGGTTGCCACTGAAGCTTTCTTT. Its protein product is CASSLDIGVATEAFF.

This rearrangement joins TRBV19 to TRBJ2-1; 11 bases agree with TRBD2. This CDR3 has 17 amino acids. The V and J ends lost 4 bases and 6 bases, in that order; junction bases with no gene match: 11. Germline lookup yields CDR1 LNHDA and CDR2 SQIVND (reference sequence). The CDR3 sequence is CASSKHPTSGTRNEQFF. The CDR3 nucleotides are TGTGCCAGTAGTAAACACCCGACTAGCGGGACTCGCAATGAGCAGTTCTTC.

The CDR3 loop reads CASSAQAYGYTF. The DNA for the CDR3 is TGTGCCAGCAGTGCACAGGCTTATGGCTACACCTTC. The chain carries TRBV28 and TRBJ1-2; D is perhaps TRBD1 (5 bases). V was clipped by 5 bases and J by 5 bases, with 9 bases between them. The germline V gene has CDR1 MDHEN and CDR2 SYDVKM. CDR3 size: 12 residues.